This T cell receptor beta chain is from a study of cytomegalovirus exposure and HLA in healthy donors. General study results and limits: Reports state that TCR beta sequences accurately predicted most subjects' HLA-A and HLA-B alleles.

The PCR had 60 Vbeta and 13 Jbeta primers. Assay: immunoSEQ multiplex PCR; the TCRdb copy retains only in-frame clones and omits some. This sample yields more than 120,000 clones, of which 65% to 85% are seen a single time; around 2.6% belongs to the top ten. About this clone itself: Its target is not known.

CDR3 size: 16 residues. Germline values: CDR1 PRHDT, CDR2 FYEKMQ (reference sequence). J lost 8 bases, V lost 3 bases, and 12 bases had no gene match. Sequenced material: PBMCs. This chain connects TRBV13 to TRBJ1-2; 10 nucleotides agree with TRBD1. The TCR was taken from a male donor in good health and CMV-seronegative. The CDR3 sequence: CASSFLAGQGSPGYTF. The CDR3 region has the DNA TGTGCCAGCAGCTTCCTCGCGGGACAGGGGTCTCCGGGCTACACCTTC.